This section outlines one T cell receptor (beta chain) sequence together with its context. As yet, its antigen is unknown. This record belongs to a study of cytomegalovirus exposure and HLA in healthy donors. This CDR3 is built from 18 residues. Germline CDR1 is MGHDK and CDR2 is SYGVNS. Trimming cost V 4 bases and J 2 bases; bases outside gene matches: 11. 13 Jbeta primers and 60 Vbeta primers were used for the PCR. The protocol was immunoSEQ multiplex PCR, while the TCRdb copy is restricted to in-frame clones and leaves out a portion. The sample contains about 170,000 clones, 80% to 90% of which appear only once. Regarding the study as a whole: Associated with cytomegalovirus, according to the listing, were approximately 160 TCR beta chains. As a later analysis showed, a missense DCLRE1C variant was linked to trimming of TCR beta V- and J-genes.

The TCR sequence derives from a woman aged 18-35 years in good health and CMV-seronegative. Sequencing input: PBMCs. The V gene is TRBV25-1, the J gene TRBJ2-6, with TRBD1 matching 7 bases. The CDR3 loop reads CASSGTLRGPTGANVLTF. CDR3 in DNA: TGTGCCAGCAGTGGAACGTTAAGGGGGCCGACTGGGGCCAACGTCCTGACTTTC. Filled out from reference TRBV25-1 and TRBJ2-6, the complete variable domain reads EADIYQTPRYLVIGTGKKITLECSQTMGHDKMYWYQQDPGMELHLIHYSYGVNSTEKGDLSSESTVSRIRTEHFPLTLESARPSHTSQYLCASSGTLRGPTGANVLTFGAGSRLTVL.